This T cell receptor beta chain is drawn from a study of blood T cells in healthy people across ages. Broader study findings: Estimates drawn from one million T cells were deemed to understate diversity.

The second PCR ran roughly 7 to 12 cycles with a sample-barcoded 5' primer and J-beta primers. TCRdb redid the calling of the 5' RACE reads with MiXCR, one entry per CDR3 protein. The sample consists of some 1,000,000 distinct CDR3 sequences, less than 25% of them appearing once. This CDR3 is built from 16 residues. From germline, CDR1 is SGHRS and CDR2 YFSETQ. Details on this clonotype: No antigen is known for it. A junction boundary mismatches the germline segment, possibly from a read error.

In addition, the sample was reused for a study of T cells of mothers and their children. That work adds: Mother-child pairs who were related displayed a slightly higher overlap than unrelated pairs, a difference that was non-significant.

The V call is TRBV5-1, the J call TRBJ1-1; no clear D gene. The sample taken for sequencing was blood. The source of this sequence is a girl aged 2-10 years in good health. The CDR3 spells CASSLDGVLEAGEAFF. The CDR3, as DNA: TGCGCCAGCAGTTTGGATGGGGTATTGGAAGCGGGTGAAGCTTTCTTT.